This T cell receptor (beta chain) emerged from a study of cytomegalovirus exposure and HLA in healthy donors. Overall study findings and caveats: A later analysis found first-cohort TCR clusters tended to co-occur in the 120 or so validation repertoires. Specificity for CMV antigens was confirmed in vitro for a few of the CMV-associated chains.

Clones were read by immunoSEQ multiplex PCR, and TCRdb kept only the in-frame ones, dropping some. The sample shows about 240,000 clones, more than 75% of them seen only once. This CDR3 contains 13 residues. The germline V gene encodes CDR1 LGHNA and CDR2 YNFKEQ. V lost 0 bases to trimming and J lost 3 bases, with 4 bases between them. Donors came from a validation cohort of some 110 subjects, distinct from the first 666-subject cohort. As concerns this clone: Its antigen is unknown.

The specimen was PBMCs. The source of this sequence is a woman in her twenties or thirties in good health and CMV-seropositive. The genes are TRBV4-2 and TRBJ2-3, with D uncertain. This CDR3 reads CASSQDMTDTQYF. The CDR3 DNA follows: TGTGCCAGCAGCCAAGATATGACAGATACGCAGTATTTT.